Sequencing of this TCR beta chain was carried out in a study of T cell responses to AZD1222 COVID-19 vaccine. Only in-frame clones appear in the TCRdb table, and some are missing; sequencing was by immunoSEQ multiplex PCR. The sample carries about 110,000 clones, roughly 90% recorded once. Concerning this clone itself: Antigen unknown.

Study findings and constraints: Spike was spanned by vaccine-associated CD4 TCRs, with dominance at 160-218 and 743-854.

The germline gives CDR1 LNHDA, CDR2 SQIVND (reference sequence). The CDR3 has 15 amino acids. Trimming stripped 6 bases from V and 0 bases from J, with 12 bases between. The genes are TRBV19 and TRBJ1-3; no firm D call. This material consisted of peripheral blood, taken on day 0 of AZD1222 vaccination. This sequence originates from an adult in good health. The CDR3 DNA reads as TGTGCCAGTAGACAGCTTCTAAGCTCTGGAAACACCATATATTTT. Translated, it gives CASRQLLSSGNTIYF.